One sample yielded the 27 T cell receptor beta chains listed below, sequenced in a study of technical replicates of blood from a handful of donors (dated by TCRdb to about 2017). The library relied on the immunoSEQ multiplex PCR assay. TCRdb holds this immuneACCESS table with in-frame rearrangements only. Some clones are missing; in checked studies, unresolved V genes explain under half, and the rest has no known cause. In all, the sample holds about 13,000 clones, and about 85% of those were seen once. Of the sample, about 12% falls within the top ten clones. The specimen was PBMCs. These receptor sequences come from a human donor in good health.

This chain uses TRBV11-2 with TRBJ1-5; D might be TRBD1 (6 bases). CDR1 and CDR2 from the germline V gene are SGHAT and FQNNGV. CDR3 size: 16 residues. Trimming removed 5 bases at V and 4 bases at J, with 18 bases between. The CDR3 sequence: CASSLRGARLNQPQHF. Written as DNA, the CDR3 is TGTGCCAGCAGCCTCCGGGGGGCGCGCCTGAATCAGCCCCAGCATTTT.

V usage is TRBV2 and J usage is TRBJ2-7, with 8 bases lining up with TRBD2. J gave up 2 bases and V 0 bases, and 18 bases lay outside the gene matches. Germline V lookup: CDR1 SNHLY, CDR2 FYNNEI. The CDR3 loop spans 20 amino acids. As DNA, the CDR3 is TGTGCCAGCAGTGAAGCGGGATGGGACCCGCAAGCGGGAGTAGCCTACGAGCAGTACTTC. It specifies CASSEAGWDPQAGVAYEQYF.

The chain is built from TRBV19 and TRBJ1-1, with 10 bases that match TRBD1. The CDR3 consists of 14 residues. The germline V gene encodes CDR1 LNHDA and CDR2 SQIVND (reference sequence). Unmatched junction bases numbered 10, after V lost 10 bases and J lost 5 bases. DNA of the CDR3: TGTGCCACCAAGACAAGGACAGGGGGGACTGAAGCTTTCTTT. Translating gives CATKTRTGGTEAFF.

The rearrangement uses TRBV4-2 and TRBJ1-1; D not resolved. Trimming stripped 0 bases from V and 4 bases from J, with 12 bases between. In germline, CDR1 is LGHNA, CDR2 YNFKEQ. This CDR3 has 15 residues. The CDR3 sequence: CASSQESARGTEAFF. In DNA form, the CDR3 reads TGTGCCAGCAGCCAAGAAAGCGCGCGGGGCACTGAAGCTTTCTTT.

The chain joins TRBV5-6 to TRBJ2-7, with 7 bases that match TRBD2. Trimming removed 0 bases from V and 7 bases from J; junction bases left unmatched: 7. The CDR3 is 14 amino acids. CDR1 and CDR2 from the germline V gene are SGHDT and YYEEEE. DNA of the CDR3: TGTGCCAGCAGCTTGGGGGTGGGAGGGCGGGAGCAGTACTTC. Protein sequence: CASSLGVGGREQYF.

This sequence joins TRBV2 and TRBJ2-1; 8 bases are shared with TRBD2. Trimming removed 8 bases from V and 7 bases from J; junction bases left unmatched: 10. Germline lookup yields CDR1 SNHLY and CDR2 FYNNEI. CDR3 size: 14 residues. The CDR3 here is CASLITSGSNEQFF. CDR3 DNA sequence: TGTGCCAGCCTCATCACTAGCGGAAGTAATGAGCAGTTCTTC.

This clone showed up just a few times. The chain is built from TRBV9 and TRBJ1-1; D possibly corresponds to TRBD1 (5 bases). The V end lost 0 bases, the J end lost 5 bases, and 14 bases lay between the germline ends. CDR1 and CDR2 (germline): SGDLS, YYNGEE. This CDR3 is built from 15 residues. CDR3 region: CASSVGSQGGTEAFF. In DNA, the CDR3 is TGTGCCAGCAGCGTAGGTTCTCAGGGCGGAACTGAAGCTTTCTTT. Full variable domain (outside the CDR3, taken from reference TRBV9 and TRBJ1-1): DSGVTQTPKHLITATGQRVTLRCSPRSGDLSVYWYQQSLDQGLQFLIQYYNGEERAKGNILERFSAQQFPDLHSELNLSSLELGDSALYFCASSVGSQGGTEAFFGQGTRLTVV.

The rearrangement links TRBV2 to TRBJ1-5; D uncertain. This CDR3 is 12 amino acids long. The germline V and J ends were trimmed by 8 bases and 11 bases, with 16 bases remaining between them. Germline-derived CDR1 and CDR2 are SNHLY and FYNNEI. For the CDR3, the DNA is TGTGCCAGCCGGGGTACGGACTCGGCCCAGCATTTT. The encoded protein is CASRGTDSAQHF.

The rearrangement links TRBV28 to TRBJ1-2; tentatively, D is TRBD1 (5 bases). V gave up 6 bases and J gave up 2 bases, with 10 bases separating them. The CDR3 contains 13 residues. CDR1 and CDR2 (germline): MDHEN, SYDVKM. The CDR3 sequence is CASSRGQNYGYTF. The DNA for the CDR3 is TGTGCCAGCAGCCGTGGACAAAACTATGGCTACACCTTC.

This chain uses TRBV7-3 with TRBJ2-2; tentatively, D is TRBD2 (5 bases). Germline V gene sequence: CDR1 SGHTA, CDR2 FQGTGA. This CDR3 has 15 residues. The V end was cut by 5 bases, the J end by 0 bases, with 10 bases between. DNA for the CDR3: TGTGCCAGCAGCAGAGAGGGAACGAACACCGGGGAGCTGTTTTTT. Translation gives CASSREGTNTGELFF.

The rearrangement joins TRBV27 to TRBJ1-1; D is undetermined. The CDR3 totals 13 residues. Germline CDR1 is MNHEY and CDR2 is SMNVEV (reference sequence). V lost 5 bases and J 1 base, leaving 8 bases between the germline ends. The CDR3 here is CASSTFPNTEAFF. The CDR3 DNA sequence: TGTGCCAGCAGTACTTTCCCGAACACTGAAGCTTTCTTT.

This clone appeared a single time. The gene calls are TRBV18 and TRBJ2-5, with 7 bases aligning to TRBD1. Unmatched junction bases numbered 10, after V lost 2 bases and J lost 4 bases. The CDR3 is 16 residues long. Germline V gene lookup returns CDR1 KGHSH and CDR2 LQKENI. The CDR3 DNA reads TGTGCCAGCTCACCAAACGACAGGGCGTTAGGAGAGACCCAGTACTTC. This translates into CASSPNDRALGETQYF. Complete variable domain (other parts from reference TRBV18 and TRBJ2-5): NAGVMQNPRHLVRRRGQEARLRCSPMKGHSHVYWYRQLPEEGLKFMVYLQKENIIDESGMPKERFSAEFPKEGPSILRIQQVVRGDSAAYFCASSPNDRALGETQYFGPGTRLLVL.

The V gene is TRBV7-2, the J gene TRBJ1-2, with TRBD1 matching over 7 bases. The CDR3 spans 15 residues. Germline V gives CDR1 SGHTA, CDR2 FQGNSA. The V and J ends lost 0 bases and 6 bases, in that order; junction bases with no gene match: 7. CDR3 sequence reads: CASSLARGTVDGYTF. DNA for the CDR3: TGTGCCAGCAGCTTAGCTCGGGGGACAGTAGATGGCTACACCTTC.

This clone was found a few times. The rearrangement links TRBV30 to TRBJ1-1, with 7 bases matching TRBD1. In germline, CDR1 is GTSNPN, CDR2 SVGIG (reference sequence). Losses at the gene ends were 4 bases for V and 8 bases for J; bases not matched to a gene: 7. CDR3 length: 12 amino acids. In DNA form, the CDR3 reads TGTGCCTGGAATAGACAGGGTCGAGAAGCTTTCTTT. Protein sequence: CAWNRQGREAFF.

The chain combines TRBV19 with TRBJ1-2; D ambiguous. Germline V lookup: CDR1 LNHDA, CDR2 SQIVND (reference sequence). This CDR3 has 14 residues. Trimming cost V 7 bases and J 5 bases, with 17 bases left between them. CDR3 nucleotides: TGTGCCAGTACGGATTCGGGGAGCGCGTATGGCTACACCTTC. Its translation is CASTDSGSAYGYTF.

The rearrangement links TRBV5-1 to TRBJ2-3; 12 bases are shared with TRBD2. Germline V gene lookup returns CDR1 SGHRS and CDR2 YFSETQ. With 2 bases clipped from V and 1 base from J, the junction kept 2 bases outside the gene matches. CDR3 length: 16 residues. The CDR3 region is CASSFRLAGGTDTQYF. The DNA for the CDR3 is TGCGCCAGCAGCTTTCGACTAGCGGGAGGCACAGATACGCAGTATTTT.

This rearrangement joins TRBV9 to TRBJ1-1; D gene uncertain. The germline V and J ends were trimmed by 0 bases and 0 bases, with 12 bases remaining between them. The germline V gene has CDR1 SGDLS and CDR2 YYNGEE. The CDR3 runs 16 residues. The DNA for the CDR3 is TGTGCCAGCAGCGTAGCTGGGCAACCCCTGAACACTGAAGCTTTCTTT. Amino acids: CASSVAGQPLNTEAFF.

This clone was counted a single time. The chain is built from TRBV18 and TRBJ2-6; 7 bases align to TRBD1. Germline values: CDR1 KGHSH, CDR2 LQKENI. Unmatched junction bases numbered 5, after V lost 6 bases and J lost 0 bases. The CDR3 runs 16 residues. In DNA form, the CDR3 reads TGTGCCAGCTCTTTGACAGGGAACTCTGGGGCCAACGTCCTGACTTTC. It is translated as CASSLTGNSGANVLTF.

This CDR3 reads CATIPGRGRGTRAYEQYF. CDR3 coding DNA: TGTGCCACCATCCCGGGGCGGGGGAGAGGGACTAGAGCCTACGAGCAGTACTTC. V and J are TRBV6-4 and TRBJ2-7, with TRBD2 identical over 8 bases. Germline CDR1 is MRHNA and CDR2 is SNTAGT. V lost 10 bases, J lost 2 bases, and 22 bases stayed unmatched. The CDR3 is made up of 18 amino acids.

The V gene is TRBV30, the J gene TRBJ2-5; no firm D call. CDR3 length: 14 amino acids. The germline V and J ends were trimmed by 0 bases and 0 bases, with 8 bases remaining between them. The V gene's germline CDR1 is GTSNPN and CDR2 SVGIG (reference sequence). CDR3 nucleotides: TGTGCCTGGAGTGTACAGCCGTACCAAGAGACCCAGTACTTC. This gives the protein CAWSVQPYQETQYF.

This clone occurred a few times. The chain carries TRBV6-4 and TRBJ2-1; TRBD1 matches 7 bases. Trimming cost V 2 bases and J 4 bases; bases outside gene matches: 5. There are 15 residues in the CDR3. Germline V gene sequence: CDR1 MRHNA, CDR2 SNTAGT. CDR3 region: CASSDRQGGYNEQFF. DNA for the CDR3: TGTGCCAGCAGTGACCGACAGGGTGGTTACAATGAGCAGTTCTTC.

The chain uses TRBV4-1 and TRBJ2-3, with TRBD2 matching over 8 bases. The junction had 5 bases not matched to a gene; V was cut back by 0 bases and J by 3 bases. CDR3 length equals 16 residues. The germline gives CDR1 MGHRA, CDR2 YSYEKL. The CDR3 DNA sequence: TGCGCCAGCAGCCAAGATCCGGGACTAGAAACAGATACGCAGTATTTT. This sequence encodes CASSQDPGLETDTQYF.

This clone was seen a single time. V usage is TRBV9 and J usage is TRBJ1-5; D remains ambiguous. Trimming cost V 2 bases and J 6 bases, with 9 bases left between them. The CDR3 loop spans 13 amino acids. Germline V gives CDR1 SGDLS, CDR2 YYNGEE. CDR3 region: CASSVSTGQPQHF. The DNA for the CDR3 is TGTGCCAGCAGCGTGAGTACGGGTCAGCCCCAGCATTTT.

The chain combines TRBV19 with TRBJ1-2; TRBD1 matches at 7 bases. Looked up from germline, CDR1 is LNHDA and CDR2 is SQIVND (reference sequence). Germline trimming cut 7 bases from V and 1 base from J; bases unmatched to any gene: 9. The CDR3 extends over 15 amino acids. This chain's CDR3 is CASKVRDSINYGYTF. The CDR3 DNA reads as TGTGCCAGTAAAGTAAGGGACAGTATTAACTATGGCTACACCTTC.

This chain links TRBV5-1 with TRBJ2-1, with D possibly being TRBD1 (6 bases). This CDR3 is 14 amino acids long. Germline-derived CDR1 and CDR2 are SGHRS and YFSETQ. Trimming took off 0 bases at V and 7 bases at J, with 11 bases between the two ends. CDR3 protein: CASSLDGTKNEQFF. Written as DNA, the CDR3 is TGCGCCAGCAGCTTGGACGGGACAAAAAATGAGCAGTTCTTC.

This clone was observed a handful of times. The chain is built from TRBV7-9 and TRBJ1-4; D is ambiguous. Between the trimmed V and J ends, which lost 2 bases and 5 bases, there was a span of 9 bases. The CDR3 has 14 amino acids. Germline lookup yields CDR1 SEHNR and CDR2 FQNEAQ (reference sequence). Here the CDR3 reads CASSLYGDNEKLFF. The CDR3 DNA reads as TGTGCCAGCAGCTTATACGGAGACAATGAAAAACTGTTTTTT.

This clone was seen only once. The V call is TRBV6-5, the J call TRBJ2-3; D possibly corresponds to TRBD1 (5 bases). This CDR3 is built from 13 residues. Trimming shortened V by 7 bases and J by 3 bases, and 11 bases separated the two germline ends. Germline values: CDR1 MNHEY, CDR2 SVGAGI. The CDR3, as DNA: TGTGCCAGCATTCCTCCAGGGACAGATACGCAGTATTTT. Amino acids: CASIPPGTDTQYF.